This record looks at one T cell receptor beta chain sequence and its context. At the DNA level, this CDR3 is encoded by other sequences in the same sample as well. In the study's own analysis: Reference gene primer amplification gave estimated nucleated cell counts. Some clones are missing from TCRdb's copy, which holds only in-frame ones; the method was immunoSEQ multiplex PCR. The V and J calls and clone size come from that table; D and trimming were worked out from the DNA. The data hold 200,000 to 300,000 clones, with approximately 86% observed a single time. The data stem from a study of blood T cell repertoires in COVID-19. Background on the study: Both acute and convalescent COVID-19 samples were obtained from the United States, Italy and Spain. The analysed material was cDNA or gDNA that came from T cells, B-cell-depleted T cells, or PBMCs.

The CDR3 totals 14 residues. Trimming left V 2 bases short and J 1 base short, with 5 bases between. Germline V gives CDR1 MNHEY, CDR2 SVGAGI. The origin of this receptor is a human donor in a cohort sampled during active COVID-19. The chain employs TRBV6-5 and TRBJ2-2; D is undetermined. The sequenced sample was peripheral blood. The CDR3 DNA sequence: TGTGCCAGCAGTTACAGGAGGAACACCGGGGAGCTGTTTTTT. Translated: CASSYRRNTGELFF.